The rows below give T cell receptor beta chains drawn from one sample of a study of blood T cell repertoires in COVID-19. Clones were sequenced by immunoSEQ multiplex PCR, and TCRdb holds only the in-frame ones, with some missing. Among approximately 260,000 clones listed, about nine tenths were seen once. Material: peripheral blood. The receptors stem from a man over 45 with acute or convalescent COVID-19. CDR3s leave out the opening cysteine and the closing phenylalanine or tryptophan. Each record gives: clone size, V gene, CDR3 protein. Clone size is shown for a subset of rows, as once, few, many or a class of expanded clone.

size: NA; V: TRBV4-2; CDR3: ASSSSPGLGYEQY
size: NA; V: TRBV18; CDR3: ASSPTRDYSNQPQH
size: NA; V: TRBV14; CDR3: ASSPREGSFGYT
size: few; V: TRBV7-8; CDR3: ASSFVRGTEAF
size: NA; V: TRBV19; CDR3: ASGGQLSGNTIY
size: NA; V: TRBV6-6; CDR3: ASRVLAGGNEQF
size: NA; V: TRBV30; CDR3: AWSEQFMNTEAF
size: NA; V: TRBV3-1/TRBV3-2; CDR3: ASSPTSGGPTATDTQY
size: NA; V: TRBV5-4; CDR3: ASSPGGVGYTEAF
size: NA; V: TRBV5-4; CDR3: ASSFPGQGSYGYT
size: NA; V: TRBV5-5; CDR3: ASSWGQARNQPQH
size: NA; V: TRBV27; CDR3: ASSLWLAGADTQY
size: NA; V: TRBV6-5; CDR3: ASIRGSNQPQH
size: NA; V: TRBV2; CDR3: ASLEPRGKNIQY
size: NA; V: TRBV4-1; CDR3: ASSHPRGFSYNEQF
size: NA; V: TRBV5-4; CDR3: ASSLDRGTGNTIY
size: NA; V: TRBV30; CDR3: AWRETGTYEQY
size: NA; V: TRBV30; CDR3: AWSRVGTEAF
size: NA; V: TRBV18; CDR3: ASSPSGVGVGAPLH
size: NA; V: TRBV7-9; CDR3: ASSLGSQGGGYT
size: NA; V: TRBV12-2; CDR3: ASRLVLAGEYNEQF
size: NA; V: TRBV6-1; CDR3: ASSEALGQMGISNQPQH
size: few; V: TRBV27; CDR3: ASSFGQVTGELF
size: NA; V: TRBV11-3; CDR3: ASSLSFGGGLSYEQF
size: few; V: TRBV10-3; CDR3: AISDPGNSGANVLT
size: NA; V: TRBV12-3/TRBV12-4; CDR3: ASSLPRTGEQF
size: NA; V: TRBV11-3; CDR3: ASSPGPNTEAF
size: NA; V: TRBV23-1; CDR3: ASSSHSPWAGELF
size: NA; V: TRBV30; CDR3: AWSVRRDLSPLH
size: NA; V: TRBV6-6; CDR3: ASSYGTAPNQPQH
size: NA; V: TRBV5-1; CDR3: ASSLGRGDLAIPIY
size: NA; V: TRBV10-3; CDR3: AIRNHGTGRETQY
size: NA; V: TRBV5-6; CDR3: ASSLAAPVNTEAF
size: NA; V: TRBV27; CDR3: ASSLFGGGETQY
size: NA; V: TRBV14; CDR3: ASSQDPRTSFTYEQY